The text below deals with one TCR beta chain. Its specificity is not known. Germline V lookup: CDR1 GTSNPN, CDR2 SVGIG (reference sequence). With 0 bases clipped from V and 4 bases from J, the junction kept 12 bases outside the gene matches. The CDR3 is 17 amino acids. The PCR was carried out with 60 Vbeta primers and 13 Jbeta primers. TCRdb's copy holds only in-frame clones and misses some; the assay was immunoSEQ multiplex PCR. The sample holds some 150,000 clones, 79% seen once. The data originate from a study of cytomegalovirus exposure and HLA in healthy donors. Study findings and constraints: Sequencing had likely introduced a cluster of highly shared sequence variants as an artifact. Highest at DRB1 and lowest at HLA-C, TCR association rates differed among HLA loci in a later analysis.

The specimen was PBMCs. The clonotype originates from a man aged 45 to 65 in good health and CMV-seropositive. This rearrangement joins TRBV30 to TRBJ1-1; TRBD1 aligns across 9 bases. CDR3 sequence: CAWSVLSGTGRVTEAFF. In DNA form, the CDR3 reads TGTGCCTGGAGTGTACTTTCTGGGACAGGGCGGGTCACTGAAGCTTTCTTT.